This T cell receptor (beta chain) was recovered during a study of T cell responses to AZD1222 COVID-19 vaccine. Whole-study results and caveats: Repertoires were sampled only after the peak T cell response. At baseline, just a handful of AZD1222 recipients tested seropositive. Close to half of all spike-specific TCRs reportedly target regions of the variants that are unmutated.

Clones were sequenced by immunoSEQ multiplex PCR, and TCRdb holds only the in-frame ones, with some missing. The sample yields 150,000 to 190,000 clones, about nine tenths seen once. The CDR3 loop spans 13 amino acids. The trim removed 4 bases at V and 8 bases at J, leaving 5 bases unmatched. Germline V gives CDR1 SGHDT, CDR2 YYEEEE. Comments on this clone: What it binds is unknown.

The specimen comprised peripheral blood, sampled 28 days after the second AZD1222 dose. The receptor comes from an adult who received the AZD1222 COVID-19 vaccine. V and J are TRBV5-6 and TRBJ2-2, with 7 bases identical to TRBD2. The CDR3 nucleotides read TGTGCCAGCAGCATGACTAGCCCGGGGGAGCTGTTTTTT. Amino acid sequence: CASSMTSPGELFF.